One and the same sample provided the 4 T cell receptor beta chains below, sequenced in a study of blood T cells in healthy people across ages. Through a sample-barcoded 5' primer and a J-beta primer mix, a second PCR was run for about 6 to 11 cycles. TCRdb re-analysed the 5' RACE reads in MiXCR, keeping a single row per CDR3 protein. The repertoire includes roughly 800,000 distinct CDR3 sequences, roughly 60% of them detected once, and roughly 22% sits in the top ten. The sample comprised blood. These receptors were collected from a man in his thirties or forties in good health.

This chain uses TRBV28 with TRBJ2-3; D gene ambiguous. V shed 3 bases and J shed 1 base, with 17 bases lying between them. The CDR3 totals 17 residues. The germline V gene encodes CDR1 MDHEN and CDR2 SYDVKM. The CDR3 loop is CASSFPPSFSRTDTQYF. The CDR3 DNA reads TGTGCCAGCAGTTTCCCTCCTAGTTTCTCCCGCACAGATACGCAGTATTTT.

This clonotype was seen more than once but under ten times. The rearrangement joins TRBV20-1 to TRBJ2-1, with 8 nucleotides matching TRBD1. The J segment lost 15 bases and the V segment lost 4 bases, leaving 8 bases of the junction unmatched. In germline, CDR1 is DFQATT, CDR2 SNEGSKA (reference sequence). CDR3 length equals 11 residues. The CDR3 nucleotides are TGCAGTGCTAAGGAGACAGGGGTGACGTTCTTC. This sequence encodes CSAKETGVTFF.

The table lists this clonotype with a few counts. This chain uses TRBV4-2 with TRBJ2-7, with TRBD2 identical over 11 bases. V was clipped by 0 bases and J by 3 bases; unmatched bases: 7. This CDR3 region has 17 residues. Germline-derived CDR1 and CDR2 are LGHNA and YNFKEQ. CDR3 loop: CASSQDPLAGGFYEQYF. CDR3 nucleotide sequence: TGTGCCAGCAGCCAAGATCCCCTAGCGGGAGGATTCTACGAGCAGTACTTC.

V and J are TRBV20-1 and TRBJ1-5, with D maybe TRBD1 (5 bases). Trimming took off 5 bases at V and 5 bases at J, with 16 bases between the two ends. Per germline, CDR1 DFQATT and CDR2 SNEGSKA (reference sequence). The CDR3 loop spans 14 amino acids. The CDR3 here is CSARQGGRDQPQHF. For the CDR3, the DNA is TGCAGTGCTCGTCAGGGTGGACGGGATCAGCCCCAGCATTTT.